Below, one T cell receptor beta chain is given with its context. The antigen is not known. These data are taken from a study of metastatic and nonmetastatic thyroid tumors. Study-level findings and limits: Significantly greater TCR beta diversity was reportedly found in malignant thyroid tumors than in benign nodules (in blood and tumor).

In the study's own analysis: A classifier of distant metastasis in papillary thyroid cancer was built from CDR3 differences (across clinicopathological groups). TCRdb reprocessed the PCR reads using MiXCR. It is TCRdb's table, rather than the study itself, that gives the V and J calls and clone size. The sample carries around 30,000 clones, about a sixth recorded once. The CDR3 contains 14 residues. V was clipped by 7 bases and J by 7 bases, with 17 bases between them. Germline values: CDR1 SGHTA, CDR2 FQGNSA. No patient received treatment before thyroid surgery. Sequencing was done on a sample of blood. The sequence came from a female donor with papillary thyroid cancer or a benign thyroid nodule (not recorded which). Some clones in this sample may be carry-over from other donors' samples. The rearrangement joins TRBV7-2 to TRBJ2-1, with D perhaps matching TRBD1 or TRBD2 (5 bases each). The CDR3 sequence: CASIYSWGSNEQFF. As DNA, the CDR3 is TGTGCCAGCATATACTCCTGGGGGTCGAATGAGCAGTTCTTC. Drawing the rest from reference TRBV7-2 and TRBJ2-1, the complete variable domain is GAGVSQSPSNKVTEKGKDVELRCDPISGHTALYWYRQSLGQGLEFLIYFQGNSAPDKSGLPSDRFSAERTGGSVSTLTIQRTQQEDSAVYLCASIYSWGSNEQFFGPGTRLTVL.